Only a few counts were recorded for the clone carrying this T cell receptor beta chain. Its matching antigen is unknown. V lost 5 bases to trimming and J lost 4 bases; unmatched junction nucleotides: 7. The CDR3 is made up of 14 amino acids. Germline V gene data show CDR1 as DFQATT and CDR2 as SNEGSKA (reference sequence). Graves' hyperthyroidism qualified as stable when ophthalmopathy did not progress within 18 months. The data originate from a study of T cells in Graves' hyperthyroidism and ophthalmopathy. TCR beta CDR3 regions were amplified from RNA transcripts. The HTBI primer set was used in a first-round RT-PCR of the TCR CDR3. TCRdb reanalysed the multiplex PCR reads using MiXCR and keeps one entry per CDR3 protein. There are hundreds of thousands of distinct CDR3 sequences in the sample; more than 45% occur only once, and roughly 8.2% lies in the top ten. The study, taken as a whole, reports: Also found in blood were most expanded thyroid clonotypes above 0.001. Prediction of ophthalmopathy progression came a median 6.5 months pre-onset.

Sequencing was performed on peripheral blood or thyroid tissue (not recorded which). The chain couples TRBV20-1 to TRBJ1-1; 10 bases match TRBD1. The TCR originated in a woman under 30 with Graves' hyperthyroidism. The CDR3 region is CSAWDRGLSTEAFF. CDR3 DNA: TGCAGTGCTTGGGACAGGGGTTTGAGCACTGAAGCTTTCTTT.